This T cell receptor (beta chain) comes out of a study of cytomegalovirus exposure and HLA in healthy donors. Primers included in the PCR were 60 Vbeta and 13 Jbeta primers. Assay used: immunoSEQ multiplex PCR; TCRdb lists only in-frame clones, some missing. The data show about 97,000 clones, around 81% seen once. This clone came up a few times. Its antigen remains unknown. Study-wide results and limits: Sequencing depth roughly uniform across donors was assumed in presence/absence analyses. Earlier results showed most TCR beta V segments being productive about 87% or about 30% of the time.

Trimming removed 9 bases from V and 0 bases from J; junction bases left unmatched: 4. Per germline, CDR1 SNHLY and CDR2 FYNNEI. The CDR3 runs to 14 residues. Specimen: PBMCs. This TCR was sampled from a man aged 40-50 years in good health and CMV-seropositive. The chain combines TRBV2 with TRBJ2-3, with 9 bases lining up with TRBD2. The CDR3: CASLAGSSTDTQYF. In DNA, the CDR3 is TGTGCCAGTCTAGCGGGGAGTAGCACAGATACGCAGTATTTT.